This TCR beta chain was recorded in a study of CD8+ T cells in alopecia areata. Across the study: Tofacitinib ran 6 to 18 months, followed by 6 months off drug.

Reverse transcribed after extraction, RNA yielded cDNA as the sequencing template. Clones were sequenced by immunoSEQ multiplex PCR, and TCRdb holds only the in-frame ones, with some missing. The profile shows roughly 120,000 clones, around 54% of them singletons. Concerning this clone itself: Its antigen is unidentified. This sample includes further DNA sequences coding for the same CDR3.

Treatment specified: oral pan-JAK inhibitor, 5-10 mg twice daily. As part of sample collection, lesional scalp punch biopsies and peripheral blood were taken from alopecia areata patients. The ends were cut back, 4 bases at V and 0 bases at J, with 7 bases in the middle. Looked up from germline, CDR1 is SGHRS and CDR2 is YFSETQ. The CDR3 loop spans 13 amino acids. Study results and limitations: Sequencing of scalp samples also includes resident alphabeta T cells from normal skin.

The sample consisted of CD4+ T cells sorted from blood, taken at week 24, from a patient treated with tofacitinib. This sequence was found in a human donor with alopecia areata. V gene TRBV5-1 combines with J gene TRBJ1-2, with no clear D. The CDR3 nucleotides read TGCGCCAGCAGCCTAGCCGCTAACTATGGCTACACCTTC. Residues: CASSLAANYGYTF.